The source of this T cell receptor beta chain is a study of blood T cell repertoires in COVID-19 (dated by TCRdb to 2020 to 2022). With regard to the full study: The collaborator samples originated in the United States, Italy and Spain and spanned the acute and convalescent phases of COVID-19. The material from the prospective study consisted of cDNA or gDNA derived from T cells, B-cell-depleted T cells, or PBMCs. The repertoires were made available in a free public database intended to serve as a resource for research on the immune response to SARS-CoV-2. Sample metadata almost always included a de-identified subject ID, COVID-19 status, age in years and sex. HLA class I and class II types, where available, came from metadata supplied by the sample provider rather than from assay-based typing. Subjects who had been exposed to COVID-19, were actively infected with it, or had recovered from it provided the deeply sampled blood TCRbeta repertoires that made up the dataset. The samples were drawn from the first 160 participants of the ongoing ImmuneRACE study and from 1,254 subjects provided by 6 global collaborators.

TCRbeta CDR3 regions were amplified from genomic DNA using the immunoSEQ Assay, a bias-controlled multiplex PCR. In the original analysis: The number of nucleated cells in each sample was estimated by amplification of reference gene primers within the assay. To quantify the absolute abundance of each unique TCRbeta CDR3 rearrangement, sequence reads were collapsed and filtered. Productive Simpson clonality was computed per sample as the square root of Simpson's diversity index over productive rearrangements. TCRdb's version of the immuneACCESS table is confined to in-frame rearrangements and falls short of the full clone set. An unresolved V gene accounts for under half of the shortfall where checked; the remainder is of unknown origin. D and trimming were read from the DNA, whereas the V and J calls and clone size are those reported in that table. The table for this sample lists over 150,000 clones; about four fifths of them were counted only once. 6.5% to 8.5% of the sample lies in the top ten.

As for this clone: Which antigen it targets is not known. Per-nucleotide qualities are absent, and no much larger clonotype sits a single base away.

In Seattle, one collaborating source enrolled patients while the infection was active and tracked those patients longitudinally over the course of disease. Each collaborating institution followed its own protocols to collect whole blood in K2EDTA tubes. Collaborator samples were shipped for TCRbeta analysis as frozen whole blood, isolated PBMCs, or DNA extracted from either sample type. The paper's findings and limits, for the study overall: The amount of clinical and demographic metadata varied by source and participant and was provided uncurated.

Looking up the germline V gene yields CDR1 SGHRS and CDR2 YFSETQ. The germline V end is reduced by 4 bases and the J end by 4 bases; junction bases left unmatched: 11. The CDR3 contains 16 residues, cysteine and phenylalanine counted. CDR3 DNA is the only sequence kept; it has 48 bases, read in frame from the first base. Recombination joined TRBV5-1 with TRBJ2-3; 8 bases in the middle match TRBD2. This clonotype was sampled from a woman aged 70-85 years with COVID-19, enrolled during active disease. Sequenced material: peripheral blood. The nucleotide sequence is given as TGCGCCAGCAGCACGGGAGGGCGTCGCTCGGCAGATACGCAGTATTTT. Its product reads: CASSTGGRRSADTQYF.